A single count supports the clone carrying this T cell receptor beta chain. The method was immunoSEQ multiplex PCR; TCRdb's version includes in-frame clones alone and lacks a portion of them. The repertoire consists of about 320,000 clones, with nearly 90% occurring once and the leading ten covering about 6%. The record originates from a study of blood T cell repertoires in COVID-19. V shed 0 bases and J shed 4 bases, with 17 bases lying between them. The germline CDR1 and CDR2 sequences are SNHLY and FYNNEI. This CDR3 comprises 17 residues. This TCR came from a woman aged 25 to 45 who had recovered from COVID-19. Sequenced material: PBMCs or T cells enriched from blood (not recorded which). The chain carries TRBV2 and TRBJ2-3; tentatively, D is TRBD2 (5 bases). The CDR3 is CASSEARGRRAADTQYF. Here the CDR3 DNA reads TGTGCCAGCAGTGAAGCGCGAGGGAGAAGGGCCGCAGATACGCAGTATTTT.